The table lists the clone carrying this T cell receptor (beta chain) with a few counts. The antigen is not known. This entry comes from a study of post-analysis software for immune sequencing data. Background on the study: The study covered relapsing-remitting, secondary progressive and progressive-relapsing courses of multiple sclerosis. Study-level results: TRBV5-6, TRBV5-1 and TRBV20-1 were among several TRBV segments more frequent in patients than controls. Controls significantly exceeded multiple sclerosis patients in normalized Chao1 diversity. By F measure, strong co-clustering occurred among samples prepared in the same batch.

The CDR3 runs 13 residues. Trimming took 4 bases from V and 6 from J, leaving 10 bases between them. The germline V gene encodes CDR1 MGHRA and CDR2 YSYEKL. Unique molecular identifiers were built into the TCR beta cDNA libraries. MiXCR, run by TCRdb on the PCR reads, gives a single entry per CDR3 protein. The sample lists 350,000 to 450,000 distinct CDR3 sequences; roughly 35% were seen once. The TCR originated in a girl aged 5-17 years with multiple sclerosis. Sequences were obtained from blood. This chain joins TRBV4-1 and TRBJ2-1; possible D gene TRBD1, 5 bases. CDR3 nucleotide sequence: TGCGCCAGCAGCCGGCAGGGTCCCAATGAGCAGTTCTTC. Protein sequence: CASSRQGPNEQFF.